One sample yielded the 26 T cell receptor beta chains listed below, sequenced in a study of T cell responses to AZD1222 COVID-19 vaccine. Libraries were prepared by immunoSEQ multiplex PCR; TCRdb keeps only in-frame clonotypes and omits some of them. The sample holds 100,000 to 150,000 clones, 90% seen once. Sequenced material: peripheral blood, taken on day 0 of AZD1222 vaccination. The receptors were gathered from an adult in good health.

This sequence joins TRBV4-3 and TRBJ1-1; D is undetermined. V shed 2 bases and J shed 0 bases, with 13 bases lying between them. Germline V gene lookup returns CDR1 LGHNA and CDR2 YSLEER. CDR3 length: 16 amino acids. The CDR3 bases are TGCGCCAGCAGCCAAAATCAGCGTGGATTGAACACTGAAGCTTTCTTT. This sequence encodes CASSQNQRGLNTEAFF.

The V and J genes are TRBV19 and TRBJ1-1; D call uncertain. The V gene's germline CDR1 is LNHDA and CDR2 SQIVND (reference sequence). Trimming stripped 4 bases from V and 6 bases from J, with 12 bases between. The CDR3 is 13 amino acids. Here the CDR3 DNA reads TGTGCCAGTAGTACAAACGGGGTTTCTGAAGCTTTCTTT. It translates to CASSTNGVSEAFF.

This clone was seen a handful of times. The chain links TRBV6-4 to TRBJ2-3; TRBD2 matches at 8 bases. Germline trimming cut 3 bases from V and 6 bases from J; bases unmatched to any gene: 5. This CDR3 has 14 amino acids. Looked up from germline, CDR1 is MRHNA and CDR2 is SNTAGT. The CDR3 nucleotides are TGTGCCAGCAGTGAGGCGGGGGGCCGGGATACGCAGTATTTT. Encoded protein: CASSEAGGRDTQYF.

The chain has TRBV9 and TRBJ2-7; 7 bases fit TRBD1. The CDR3 spans 15 residues. The germline gives CDR1 SGDLS, CDR2 YYNGEE. The J segment lost 6 bases and the V segment lost 3 bases, leaving 12 bases of the junction unmatched. CDR3 bases: TGTGCCAGCAGCGGGATAGGGGGCTCCTCGGGCGAGCAGTACTTC. As protein: CASSGIGGSSGEQYF.

This clone was picked up one time. The chain joins TRBV19 to TRBJ1-5, with 7 bases lining up with TRBD1. This CDR3 has 15 residues. Germline values: CDR1 LNHDA, CDR2 SQIVND (reference sequence). V gave up 3 bases and J gave up 6 bases; unmatched junction bases: 8. CDR3 protein: CASSISGTATQPQHF. CDR3 bases: TGTGCCAGTAGTATTTCCGGGACAGCGACTCAGCCCCAGCATTTT. The full variable domain, its missing parts supplied by reference TRBV19 and TRBJ1-5, is DGGITQSPKYLFRKEGQNVTLSCEQNLNHDAMYWYRQDPGQGLRLIYYSQIVNDFQKGDIAEGYSVSREKKESFPLTVTSAQKNPTAFYLCASSISGTATQPQHFGDGTRLSIL.

This CDR3 reads CASIPQGLEKLFF. CDR3 DNA sequence: TGTGCCAGCATCCCCCAAGGGCTTGAAAAACTGTTTTTT. This chain uses TRBV2 with TRBJ1-4; no clear D gene. The CDR3 sequence is 13 residues long. V shed 7 bases and J shed 7 bases, with 13 bases lying between them. Germline lookup yields CDR1 SNHLY and CDR2 FYNNEI.

This chain links TRBV2 with TRBJ1-4; no reliable D call. The V and J ends lost 8 bases and 4 bases respectively, with 5 bases between them. This CDR3 region has 11 residues. Germline V CDR1 and CDR2: SNHLY, FYNNEI. The CDR3 here is CASLVNEKLFF. CDR3 nucleotide sequence: TGTGCCAGCCTTGTTAATGAAAAACTGTTTTTT. The full variable domain, with the rest looked up from reference TRBV2 and TRBJ1-4, is EPEVTQTPSHQVTQMGQEVILRCVPISNHLYFYWYRQILGQKVEFLVSFYNNEISEKSEIFDDQFSVERPDGSNFTLKIRSTKLEDSAMYFCASLVNEKLFFGSGTQLSVL.

The V gene is TRBV18, the J gene TRBJ2-1; D ambiguous. The CDR3 runs 13 residues. CDR1 is KGHSH, CDR2 LQKENI, per germline. V shed 1 base and J shed 6 bases, with 7 bases lying between them. CDR3: CASSPQASNEQFF. The CDR3 nucleotides read TGTGCCAGCTCACCACAGGCCTCCAATGAGCAGTTCTTC.

This clone was recorded once. The chain recombines TRBV3-1 (or the pseudogene TRBV3-2) with TRBJ1-6; D gene uncertain. The V end lost 4 bases, the J end lost 10 bases, and 8 bases lay between the germline ends. CDR1 is LGHDT and CDR2 is YNNKEL in the germline V gene (reference sequence). This CDR3 is built from 12 residues. Here the CDR3 reads CASSPEGSPLHF. CDR3 DNA: TGTGCCAGCAGCCCCGAGGGATCACCCCTCCACTTT.

The J gene is TRBJ2-1, the V gene TRBV9; the match to TRBD2 covers 9 bases. Germline V gene lookup returns CDR1 SGDLS and CDR2 YYNGEE. The CDR3 spans 16 residues. V shed 3 bases, J shed 6 bases, and the junction held 10 bases outside the gene matches. This chain's CDR3 is CASSAHGRGGPNEQFF. CDR3 in DNA: TGTGCCAGCAGCGCTCACGGGCGGGGGGGACCCAATGAGCAGTTCTTC.

CDR3 DNA: TGTGCCAGCAGTCCCCAGGGGAACACTGAAGCTTTCTTT. It encodes CASSPQGNTEAFF. V gene TRBV6-5 combines with J gene TRBJ1-1; D possibly corresponds to TRBD1 (5 bases). Trimming stripped 5 bases from V and 1 base from J, with 8 bases between. Per the germline V gene, CDR1 is MNHEY and CDR2 is SVGAGI. The CDR3 spans 13 residues.

This clone has a handful of counts. The rearrangement joins TRBV24-1 to TRBJ2-2, with D maybe TRBD1 (6 bases). CDR3 length: 13 amino acids. Trimming took 12 bases from V and 0 from J, leaving 10 bases between them. Germline V lookup: CDR1 KGHDR, CDR2 SFDVKD. The CDR3 loop reads CAASGANTGELFF. CDR3 sequence (DNA): TGTGCCGCTTCAGGGGCGAACACCGGGGAGCTGTTTTTT.

The chain couples TRBV30 to TRBJ1-2; D ambiguous. CDR1 is GTSNPN, CDR2 SVGIG, per germline (reference sequence). V was pared by 2 bases and J by 1 base, with 14 bases between. The CDR3 contains 15 residues. Here the CDR3 DNA reads TGTGCCTGGAGTCTTTTTTCCCGGGGTAACTATGGCTACACCTTC. Translating gives CAWSLFSRGNYGYTF.

The chain links TRBV19 to TRBJ2-7; possibly TRBD1 for D (6 bases). Germline lookup yields CDR1 LNHDA and CDR2 SQIVND (reference sequence). V was clipped by 4 bases and J by 0 bases, with 10 bases between them. CDR3 size: 14 residues. The CDR3 spells CASSTSTGSYEQYF. The CDR3 DNA reads TGTGCCAGTAGTACGTCGACAGGCTCCTACGAGCAGTACTTC.

This clone came up many times. This chain links TRBV5-4 with TRBJ2-7; TRBD2 aligns across 7 bases. The CDR3 contains 13 residues. V shed 0 bases, J shed 9 bases, and the junction held 6 bases outside the gene matches. Per germline, CDR1 SGHNT and CDR2 YYREEE (reference sequence). The CDR3 region is CASSLGGLLGQYF. DNA of the CDR3: TGTGCCAGCAGCTTGGGGGGACTACTCGGGCAGTACTTC.

This clone was observed a single time. V is TRBV28 and J is TRBJ1-2, with D possibly being TRBD1 (6 bases). V lost 8 bases and J lost 6, with 19 bases in between. The CDR3 runs to 14 residues. The V gene's germline CDR1 is MDHEN and CDR2 SYDVKM. CDR3 region: CASRALAGVHGYTF. CDR3 bases: TGTGCCAGCCGGGCGTTGGCAGGGGTTCATGGCTACACCTTC.

With regard to this clone: This specimen includes other DNA sequences encoding the same CDR3. V gene TRBV9 combines with J gene TRBJ1-1, with D possibly TRBD1 on 6 matching bases. V lost 0 bases to trimming and J lost 5 bases, with 11 bases between them. The germline gives CDR1 SGDLS, CDR2 YYNGEE. The CDR3 consists of 14 residues. The CDR3 reads CASSVVQGGTEAFF. Written as DNA, the CDR3 is TGTGCCAGCAGCGTAGTACAGGGAGGGACTGAAGCTTTCTTT.

V and J are TRBV7-2 and TRBJ1-1; D uncertain. Trimming pared 0 bases from V and 1 base from J, leaving 6 bases between. Per the germline V gene, CDR1 is SGHTA and CDR2 is FQGNSA. The CDR3 sequence is 14 residues long. The CDR3 nucleotides read TGTGCCAGCAGCTTAGCTGGAGAGAACACTGAAGCTTTCTTT. Translating it yields CASSLAGENTEAFF.

The chain carries TRBV10-3 and TRBJ2-1; 11 bases agree with TRBD2. Germline V lookup: CDR1 ENHRY, CDR2 SYGVKD. The CDR3 extends over 18 amino acids. V dropped 4 bases and J dropped 8; count of bases not matched to a gene: 16. In DNA, the CDR3 is TGTGCCATCAGTGGGATAGCGGGGGGGCCCGATTCTATCCATGAGCAGTTCTTC. Translating gives CAISGIAGGPDSIHEQFF.

The V call is TRBV6-5, the J call TRBJ2-1; D may match TRBD1 or TRBD2 (5 bases each). Germline CDR1 is MNHEY and CDR2 is SVGAGI. This CDR3 has 16 residues. Deletions cut 0 bases from V and 4 bases from J, with 13 bases between. CDR3 nucleotides: TGTGCCAGCAGTTACTCCGGGACGACAATATACAATGAGCAGTTCTTC. Its translation: CASSYSGTTIYNEQFF.

The rearrangement uses TRBV11-1 and TRBJ1-6; 7 bases agree with TRBD1. V was pared by 7 bases and J by 7 bases, with 1 base of the junction left unmatched. Looked up from germline, CDR1 is SGHAT and CDR2 is FQDESV (reference sequence). This CDR3 spans 12 amino acids. The CDR3 protein is CASMDRNSPLHF. The CDR3 DNA reads TGTGCCAGCATGGACAGGAATTCACCCCTCCACTTT.

The chain uses TRBV28 and TRBJ2-2; 7 bases fit TRBD2. This CDR3 spans 16 amino acids. The J segment lost 2 bases and the V segment lost 7 bases, leaving 10 bases of the junction unmatched. Germline assignment: CDR1 MDHEN and CDR2 SYDVKM. This CDR3 is CASKKLAEVNTGELFF. The CDR3, as DNA: TGTGCCAGCAAGAAGCTAGCGGAGGTAAACACCGGGGAGCTGTTTTTT.

This clone ranks as medium-sized. J is TRBJ2-7 and V is TRBV24-1; D remains ambiguous. CDR3 length: 15 amino acids. V lost 4 bases to trimming and J lost 2 bases, with 14 bases between them. The V gene's germline CDR1 is KGHDR and CDR2 SFDVKD. Here the CDR3 DNA reads TGTGCCACCAGTGACCCCTACAAGGCGGCCTACGAGCAGTACTTC. Protein product: CATSDPYKAAYEQYF.

The genes are TRBV5-5 and TRBJ2-1, with 14 bases that match TRBD2. Germline lookup yields CDR1 SGHKS and CDR2 YYEKEE (reference sequence). This CDR3 spans 17 amino acids. The ends lost 4 bases at V and 7 bases at J; junction bases unmatched: 10. The CDR3 reads CASSQGLAGAPGNEQFF. In nucleotides, the CDR3 is TGTGCCAGCAGCCAGGGACTAGCGGGGGCTCCCGGGAATGAGCAGTTCTTC.

V is TRBV7-8 and J is TRBJ1-6, with TRBD1 as a possible D gene (5 bases). The germline V gene encodes CDR1 SGHVS and CDR2 FQNEAQ. The V end lost 5 bases, the J end lost 0 bases, and 20 bases lay between the germline ends. The CDR3 is 19 residues long. The CDR3 spells CASSLKSLTRGSYNSPLHF. The CDR3 nucleotides read TGTGCCAGCAGCCTAAAGAGCCTAACTAGGGGCTCCTATAATTCACCCCTCCACTTT. Combining the CDR3 with reference TRBV7-8 and TRBJ1-6 gives the whole variable domain GAGVSQSPRYKVAKRGQDVALRCDPISGHVSLFWYQQALGQGPEFLTYFQNEAQLDKSGLPSDRFFAERPEGSVSTLKIQRTQQEDSAVYLCASSLKSLTRGSYNSPLHFGNGTRLTVT.

This sequence joins TRBV7-9 and TRBJ1-3, with D unclear. The CDR3 totals 14 residues. V lost 5 bases, J lost 0 bases, and 8 bases lay in between. From germline, CDR1 is SEHNR and CDR2 FQNEAQ (reference sequence). CDR3 sequence: CASSRTDSGNTIYF. CDR3 nucleotide sequence: TGTGCCAGCAGCCGGACGGACTCTGGAAACACCATATATTTT. Looking up the rest from reference TRBV7-9 and TRBJ1-3 gives the full variable domain: DTGVSQNPRHKITKRGQNVTFRCDPISEHNRLYWYRQTLGQGPEFLTYFQNEAQLEKSRLLSDRFSAERPKGSFSTLEIQRTEQGDSAMYLCASSRTDSGNTIYFGEGSWLTVV.